The rows below give T cell receptor beta chains drawn from one sample of a study of T cells after yellow fever vaccination. MiXCR was run by TCRdb on the 5' RACE reads, yielding one entry per CDR3 protein. This sample has 600,000 to 750,000 distinct CDR3 sequences; approximately 13% occur once, and the top ten carry under 15%. Specimen: PBMCs, collected on the day of the yellow fever booster vaccination. These receptor sequences come from a man aged 30-40 years who received the YFV17D yellow fever vaccine. The conserved cysteine and the conserved F or W are not part of the CDR3 here. The size of a clone is reported for some rows only, either as once, few or many, or as a class for expanded clones.

J gene: TRBJ2-5
clone size: .
V gene: TRBV10-2
CDR3 length: 11
CDR3 protein: ASSESGAETQY

J gene: TRBJ2-5
clone size: once
V gene: TRBV20-1
CDR3 length: 12
CDR3 protein: SAMLGAGRETQY

J gene: TRBJ2-3
clone size: .
V gene: TRBV30
CDR3 length: 13
CDR3 protein: AGGAGHLGTDTQY

J gene: TRBJ1-2
clone size: few
V gene: TRBV5-1
CDR3 length: 11
CDR3 protein: ASSLQGGRGYT

J gene: TRBJ2-3
clone size: few
V gene: TRBV6-1
CDR3 length: 12
CDR3 protein: ASTLAGGPDTQY

J gene: TRBJ1-2
clone size: .
V gene: TRBV29-1
CDR3 length: 15
CDR3 protein: SVDFRGLPGGNYGYT

J gene: TRBJ2-2
clone size: few
V gene: TRBV5-1
CDR3 length: 14
CDR3 protein: ASSLSGQTNTGELF

J gene: TRBJ2-5
clone size: few
V gene: TRBV25-1
CDR3 length: 14
CDR3 protein: ASSEYLRSKGETQY

J gene: TRBJ2-1
clone size: few
V gene: TRBV20-1
CDR3 length: 10
CDR3 protein: SAGIVREGQF

J gene: TRBJ1-4
clone size: .
V gene: TRBV10-3
CDR3 length: 16
CDR3 protein: AFCLRTGGFGTNEKLF

J gene: TRBJ2-7
clone size: .
V gene: TRBV29-1
CDR3 length: 10
CDR3 protein: SVADNSYEQY

J gene: TRBJ1-1
clone size: few
V gene: TRBV7-9
CDR3 length: 12
CDR3 protein: ASSLDLLNTEAF

J gene: TRBJ2-3
clone size: .
V gene: TRBV7-9
CDR3 length: 8
CDR3 protein: ASARNTQY

J gene: TRBJ2-7
clone size: .
V gene: TRBV20-1
CDR3 length: 11
CDR3 protein: SAMGASDNEQY

J gene: TRBJ1-6
clone size: many
V gene: TRBV7-2
CDR3 length: 13
CDR3 protein: ASSLGQGLNSPLH

J gene: TRBJ2-7
clone size: .
V gene: TRBV20-1
CDR3 length: 9
CDR3 protein: SARNLGEQY

J gene: TRBJ2-1
clone size: few
V gene: TRBV24-1
CDR3 length: 10
CDR3 protein: ATSDSLLTQF

J gene: TRBJ2-2
clone size: few
V gene: TRBV7-8
CDR3 length: 14
CDR3 protein: ASSLARTGGTGELF

J gene: TRBJ1-4
clone size: few
V gene: TRBV7-9
CDR3 length: 13
CDR3 protein: ASSLTGGVNEKLF

J gene: TRBJ2-2
clone size: many
V gene: TRBV7-6
CDR3 length: 10
CDR3 protein: ASSPLGGELF

J gene: TRBJ2-5
clone size: .
V gene: TRBV28
CDR3 length: 13
CDR3 protein: ASSSSGISGETQY

J gene: TRBJ2-5
clone size: .
V gene: TRBV29-1
CDR3 length: 11
CDR3 protein: SVSDRDRETQY

J gene: TRBJ2-1
clone size: once
V gene: TRBV27
CDR3 length: 9
CDR3 protein: ASSPPDGQF

J gene: TRBJ1-1
clone size: .
V gene: TRBV20-1
CDR3 length: 9
CDR3 protein: SAWRNTEAF

J gene: TRBJ1-2
clone size: many
V gene: TRBV10-3
CDR3 length: 14
CDR3 protein: AISDPTGQGDYGYT

J gene: TRBJ2-7
clone size: few
V gene: TRBV20-1
CDR3 length: 12
CDR3 protein: SARDPGTVYEQY

J gene: TRBJ1-1
clone size: few
V gene: TRBV30
CDR3 length: 11
CDR3 protein: AWSVLPSTEAF

J gene: TRBJ2-3
clone size: few
V gene: TRBV12-3/TRBV12-4
CDR3 length: 12
CDR3 protein: ASSSREQGTTQY